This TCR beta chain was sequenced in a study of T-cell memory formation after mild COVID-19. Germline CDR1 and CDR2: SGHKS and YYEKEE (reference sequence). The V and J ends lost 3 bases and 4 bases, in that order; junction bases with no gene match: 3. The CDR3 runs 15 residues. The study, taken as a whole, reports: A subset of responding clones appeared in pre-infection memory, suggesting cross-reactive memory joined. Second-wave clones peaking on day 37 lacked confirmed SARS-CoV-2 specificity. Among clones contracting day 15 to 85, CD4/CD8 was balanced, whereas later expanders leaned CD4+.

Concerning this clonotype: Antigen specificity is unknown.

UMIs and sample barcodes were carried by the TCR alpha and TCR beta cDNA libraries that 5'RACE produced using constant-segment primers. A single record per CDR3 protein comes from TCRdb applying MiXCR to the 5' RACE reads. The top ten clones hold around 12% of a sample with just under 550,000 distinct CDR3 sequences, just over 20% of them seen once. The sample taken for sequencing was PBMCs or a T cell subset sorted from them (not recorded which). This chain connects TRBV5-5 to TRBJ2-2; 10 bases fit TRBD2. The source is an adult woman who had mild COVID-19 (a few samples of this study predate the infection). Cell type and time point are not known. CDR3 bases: TGTGCCAGCAGCTCCGGGACTAGCGTCACCGGGGAGCTGTTTTTT. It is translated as CASSSGTSVTGELFF.